This TCR beta chain was observed in a study of Graves' ophthalmopathy and Graves' hyperthyroidism. V was cut by 5 bases and J by 12 bases, with 14 bases left in between. CDR3 size: 13 residues. At least ten counts were recorded for this clonotype. RNA transcripts provided the template for amplifying TCR beta CDR3 regions. Amplification began with first-round RT-PCR using HTBI primers, then second-round multiplex PCR was performed. TCRdb fed the multiplex PCR reads into MiXCR, producing one record per CDR3 protein. The sample records under 800,000 distinct CDR3 sequences, approximately 22% being singletons.

This chain connects TRBV12-3 or TRBV12-4 to TRBJ1-6; possibly TRBD1 for D (5 bases). Input material: peripheral blood. The sequence came from a woman aged 18 to 35 with stable Graves' hyperthyroidism. Some clones in this sample may be carry-over from other donors' samples. CDR3 in DNA: TGTGCCAGCAGTCCCCAGGGAACGGGACCCCTCCACTTT. This encodes CASSPQGTGPLHF.